This T cell receptor (beta chain) is from a study of blood T cell repertoires in COVID-19 (dated by TCRdb to the early 2020s). For context, the study as a whole: Collaborator samples came from the United States, Italy and Spain and covered acute and convalescent phases of COVID-19. The sample metadata nearly always contained a de-identified subject ID, COVID-19 status, age in years and sex. Where available, HLA class I and class II types were taken from metadata supplied by the sample provider and were not determined by assay-based typing. The samples were drawn from the first 160 participants of the ongoing ImmuneRACE study and from 1,254 subjects provided by 6 global collaborators. The prospective study material was composed of cDNA or gDNA derived from T cells, B-cell-depleted T cells, or PBMCs. Subjects who had been exposed to COVID-19, were actively infected with it, or had recovered from it provided the deeply sampled blood TCRbeta repertoires that made up the dataset. The repertoires were released in a freely available public database intended as a resource for research on the immune response to SARS-CoV-2. Study-wide findings and limitations: The amount of clinical and demographic metadata varied by source and participant and was provided uncurated.

TCRbeta CDR3 regions were amplified from genomic DNA by means of the immunoSEQ Assay, a bias-controlled multiplex PCR. The study's processing was this. Nucleated cell counts per sample were estimated from amplification of reference gene primers within the assay. Sequence reads were collapsed and filtered to measure the absolute abundance of every unique TCRbeta CDR3 rearrangement. For each sample, productive Simpson clonality was calculated as the square root of Simpson's diversity index over productive rearrangements. This immuneACCESS table, as held by TCRdb, lists in-frame sequences with V and J called but not all clones. Of the missing ones, under half trace to an unresolved V gene in checked studies; the others have no known cause. The V and J calls and the clone size are those of that table, but D and trimming were determined from the DNA. A total of fewer than 350,000 clones appear in this sample, approximately 86% of them only once. Less than 2.5% of the sample comes from the top ten.

Of note for this clone: Its recognized antigen is unknown. No base quality information exists; no much larger clone differs at one position.

The CDR3 runs 13 amino acids, cysteine and phenylalanine included. Of all the DNA, just the CDR3 is kept, 39 bases in frame from base 1. Trimming removed 5 bases from V and 2 bases from J, leaving 7 bases between the germline ends. According to the germline V gene (reference sequence), CDR1 reads LNHDA and CDR2 reads SQIVND. A second Seattle source provided samples from volunteer blood donors who had recovered from COVID-19. The collaborating institutions used their own protocols to collect whole blood in K2EDTA tubes. For TCRbeta analysis, collaborators shipped samples in one of three forms: frozen whole blood, isolated PBMCs, or DNA extracted from either of those sample types.

The source material was peripheral blood. The clonotype originates from a woman in her 30s who had recovered from COVID-19. Here the chain combines TRBV19 and TRBJ1-3, with the D gene too uncertain to name. The CDR3 protein is CASSGFPGNTIYF. The DNA sequence reads TGTGCCAGTAGTGGCTTCCCTGGAAACACCATATATTTT.